A selection of T cell receptor beta chains follows, all from one sample in a study of cytomegalovirus exposure and HLA in healthy donors. Produced via immunoSEQ multiplex PCR; TCRdb's table is partial and in-frame only. In the table there are 100,000 to 150,000 clones, about two thirds of which are singletons. The sample comprised PBMCs. These receptors were obtained from a man under 40 in good health and CMV-seronegative. CDR3s include the opening cysteine and the closing phenylalanine or tryptophan. The D gene is left open where the match is weak. The size of a clone is reported for some rows only, either as once, few or many, or as a class for expanded clones.

V: TRBV7-9
J: TRBJ1-2
size: NA
D: NA
DNA: TGTGCCAGCAGCCCCCGACAGTATAACTATGGCTACACCTTC
CDR3: CASSPRQYNYGYTF

V: TRBV7-2
J: TRBJ2-5
size: NA
D: NA
DNA: TGTGCCAGCAGCTTAGGCGAGAAAGAGACCCAGTACTTC
CDR3: CASSLGEKETQYF

V: TRBV6-5
J: TRBJ2-7
size: NA
D: TRBD1
DNA: TGTGCCAGCAGCTACGGGACAGGGTTGTACGAGCAGTACTTC
CDR3: CASSYGTGLYEQYF

V: TRBV19
J: TRBJ2-2
size: NA
D: TRBD1
DNA: TGTGCCAGTAGTGTCGGACAGGGGGCTCTCACCGGGGAGCTGTTTTTT
CDR3: CASSVGQGALTGELFF

V: TRBV5-6
J: TRBJ1-4
size: few
D: NA
DNA: TGTGCCAGCAGCTTGGGACTGATCCTAACTAATGAAAAACTGTTTTTT
CDR3: CASSLGLILTNEKLFF

V: TRBV5-5
J: TRBJ1-2
size: once
D: NA
DNA: TGTGCCAGCAGCTTCGTCGGTGCAAAGGCAGGAGGCTACACCTTC
CDR3: CASSFVGAKAGGYTF

V: TRBV7-8
J: TRBJ2-7
size: NA
D: TRBD1
DNA: TGTGCCAGCAGCTTAACAGGGGTCCCCTACGAGCAGTACTTC
CDR3: CASSLTGVPYEQYF

V: TRBV21-1
J: TRBJ2-7
size: NA
D: NA
DNA: TGTGCCAGCCCCCTAGAGACCGACTCCTACGAGCAGTACTTC
CDR3: CASPLETDSYEQYF

V: TRBV14
J: TRBJ1-1
size: NA
D: TRBD1
DNA: TGTGCCAGCGGCCGGGACAGTGAAGCTTTCTTT
CDR3: CASGRDSEAFF

V: TRBV18
J: TRBJ1-6
size: few
D: NA
DNA: TGTGCCAGCTCAATTTCGGGACATCGTAATTCACCCCTCCACTTT
CDR3: CASSISGHRNSPLHF

V: TRBV18
J: TRBJ1-1
size: once
D: NA
DNA: TGTGCCAGCTCACCACCGGGCAGGGTAGCTGAAGCTTTCTTT
CDR3: CASSPPGRVAEAFF

V: TRBV2
J: TRBJ1-5
size: NA
D: TRBD1
DNA: TGTGCCAGCAGTGAAGCGCCCGGACAGGGGGCCCAGCCCCAGCATTTT
CDR3: CASSEAPGQGAQPQHF

V: TRBV28
J: TRBJ2-7
size: NA
D: NA
DNA: TGTGCCAGCAGTTTATTCCGGGGATCCTACGAGCAGTACTTC
CDR3: CASSLFRGSYEQYF

V: TRBV7-3
J: TRBJ2-7
size: many
D: NA
DNA: TGTGCCAGCAGCTTAGTTCATTCCCACGAGCAGTACTTC
CDR3: CASSLVHSHEQYF

V: TRBV7-3
J: TRBJ2-1
size: NA
D: TRBD2
DNA: TGTGCCAGCAGCTTAATCGGTAGCGGGGGGGGAGAGGACAATGAGCAGTTCTTC
CDR3: CASSLIGSGGGEDNEQFF

V: TRBV4-2
J: TRBJ1-1
size: NA
D: NA
DNA: TGTGCCAGCAGCCAATTTCGAGGGTTTTCGGCAGCTTTCTTT
CDR3: CASSQFRGFSAAFF

V: TRBV18
J: TRBJ1-1
size: NA
D: NA
DNA: TGTGCCAGCTCACCAATTGGACAGCGCCTCATGAACACTGAAGCTTTCTTT
CDR3: CASSPIGQRLMNTEAFF

V: TRBV5-1
J: TRBJ2-7
size: NA
D: TRBD2
DNA: TGCGCCAGCAGCTTGGTAGGACTAGCGGGGGGATATAACGAGCAGTACTTC
CDR3: CASSLVGLAGGYNEQYF

V: TRBV27
J: TRBJ1-2
size: NA
D: TRBD1
DNA: TGTGCCAGCAGTCTGACCTGGACAGGGGGGAACTATGGCTACACCTTC
CDR3: CASSLTWTGGNYGYTF

V: TRBV30
J: TRBJ1-2
size: NA
D: NA
DNA: TGTGCCTGGAGTACAAGACAGGTCTTTAACTATGGCTACACCTTC
CDR3: CAWSTRQVFNYGYTF

V: TRBV7-2
J: TRBJ2-3
size: NA
D: TRBD2
DNA: TGTGCCAGCAGCTACCCGGCGGGGGGCACAGATACGCAGTATTTT
CDR3: CASSYPAGGTDTQYF

V: TRBV2
J: TRBJ2-1
size: NA
D: TRBD1
DNA: TGTGCCAGCAGTGAAAGGACAGGGGAAAACTATGAGCAGTTCTTC
CDR3: CASSERTGENYEQFF